The 17 T cell receptor beta chains in this list originate from one sample, sequenced in a study of T cell repertoires in cytomegalovirus infection. No antigen has been identified for these receptors. MiXCR, run by TCRdb on the reads, gives a single entry per CDR3 protein. Counted here are tens of thousands of distinct CDR3 sequences, around 30% occurring once; the ten biggest clones make up about three quarters. Specimen: PBMCs, sequenced either directly or after in vitro stimulation (not recorded which). All receptors come from a human donor in good health (CMV status not recorded). Some clones in this sample may be carry-over from other donors' samples.

The V call is TRBV2, the J call TRBJ2-2; 9 positions agree with TRBD1. V shed 8 bases and J 4 bases; nucleotides not matched to a gene: 8. Germline V gene sequence: CDR1 SNHLY, CDR2 FYNNEI. The CDR3 extends over 15 amino acids. The CDR3 sequence: CASSRDRGSTGELFF. CDR3 nucleotides: TGTGCCAGCTCTCGCGACAGGGGGTCCACCGGGGAGCTGTTTTTT.

This clonotype has more than one count but fewer than ten. The chain is built from TRBV28 and TRBJ1-6; D uncertain. The CDR3 spans 14 residues. With 6 bases removed from V and 6 bases from J, the gap between germline ends came to 12 bases. Germline CDR1 is MDHEN and CDR2 is SYDVKM. The CDR3 is CASSPNQSNSPLHF. CDR3 sequence (DNA): TGTGCCAGCAGCCCCAACCAGTCTAATTCACCCCTCCACTTT.

The chain couples TRBV29-1 to TRBJ2-1, with 7 bases that match TRBD2. The CDR3 contains 14 residues. V trimming: 4 bases; J trimming: 5 bases; junction bases outside the gene matches: 8. CDR1 and CDR2 (germline): SQVTM, ANQGSEA. CDR3 sequence: CSVVWGRANNEQFF. DNA for the CDR3: TGCAGCGTTGTATGGGGGAGGGCCAACAATGAGCAGTTCTTC.

The V gene is TRBV10-3, the J gene TRBJ1-3; no clear D. Trimming took 0 bases from V and 8 from J, leaving 5 bases between them. The CDR3 runs 12 residues. CDR1 ENHRY and CDR2 SYGVKD come from the germline V gene. The CDR3 reads CAISESGHTIYF. CDR3 DNA sequence: TGTGCCATCAGTGAGTCCGGCCACACCATATATTTT.

The V and J genes are TRBV12-3 or TRBV12-4 and TRBJ2-1; D uncertain. The CDR3 sequence is 12 residues long. V was pared by 3 bases and J by 9 bases, with 9 bases between. The CDR3: CASSFGNSEQFF. In nucleotides, the CDR3 is TGTGCCAGCAGTTTCGGCAACAGTGAGCAGTTCTTC.

The rearrangement links TRBV12-3 or TRBV12-4 to TRBJ1-2; TRBD1 might be the D (6 bases). V lost 8 bases to trimming and J lost 0 bases, with 13 bases between them. The CDR3 sequence is 14 residues long. The CDR3 coding sequence is TGTGCCAGCCGGTCAGGGGTGACTAACTATGGCTACACCTTC. Protein: CASRSGVTNYGYTF.

This clonotype was found a few times. The gene calls are TRBV28 and TRBJ1-5; no reliable D call. Germline loops: CDR1 MDHEN, CDR2 SYDVKM. V was shortened by 1 base and J by 2 bases, with 6 bases between the two germline ends. The CDR3 is made up of 14 amino acids. Here the CDR3 DNA reads TGTGCCAGCAGTTTATTAAGAGGCAATCAGCCCCAGCATTTT. Translation: CASSLLRGNQPQHF.

The chain has TRBV7-6 and TRBJ2-7; D uncertain. This CDR3 region has 13 residues. Germline V CDR1 and CDR2: SGHVS, FNYEAQ. V was pared by 1 base and J by 2 bases, with 6 bases between. Here the CDR3 reads CASSLDKTYEQYF. Written as DNA, the CDR3 is TGTGCCAGCAGCTTAGACAAAACCTACGAGCAGTACTTC.

The gene calls are TRBV28 and TRBJ1-5, with D tentatively TRBD1 (5 bases). Between the trimmed V and J ends, which lost 3 bases and 0 bases, there was a span of 15 bases. Germline CDR1 MDHEN, CDR2 SYDVKM. The CDR3 is made up of 17 amino acids. CDR3 nucleotides: TGTGCCAGCAGTTTGGGACGATGGGGTTATAGCAATCAGCCCCAGCATTTT. Its translation is CASSLGRWGYSNQPQHF.

The chain employs TRBV19 and TRBJ2-3; 7 bases fit TRBD1. Germline V gene data show CDR1 as LNHDA and CDR2 as SQIVND (reference sequence). The CDR3 sequence is 15 residues long. With V trimmed by 7 bases and J by 4 bases, 11 bases remained unmatched. The CDR3 spells CASNPGQIFSDTQYF. CDR3 DNA: TGTGCCAGTAACCCGGGACAGATCTTTTCAGATACGCAGTATTTT.

This clonotype was detected ten times or more. V gene TRBV19 combines with J gene TRBJ1-2; D is unclear. CDR1 and CDR2 (germline): LNHDA, SQIVND (reference sequence). CDR3 size: 13 residues. The V end was cut by 7 bases, the J end by 2 bases, with 11 bases between. The CDR3 is CASKRAINYGYTF. The CDR3 DNA sequence: TGTGCCAGTAAGAGAGCGATCAACTATGGCTACACCTTC.

The table lists this clonotype with many counts. The chain is built from TRBV11-2 and TRBJ2-5; 10 bases align to TRBD1. The CDR3 sequence is 16 residues long. Germline CDR1 and CDR2: SGHAT and FQNNGV. With 4 bases clipped from V and 5 bases from J, the junction kept 10 bases outside the gene matches. CDR3 coding DNA: TGTGCCAGCAGCTCCGTAGGGACAGGGGATAGCGAGACCCAGTACTTC. It translates to CASSSVGTGDSETQYF.

This chain links TRBV15 with TRBJ2-7; 8 nucleotides match TRBD2. Germline CDR1 and CDR2: LNHNV and YYDKDF (reference sequence). Losses at the gene ends were 2 bases for V and 0 bases for J; bases not matched to a gene: 6. This CDR3 has 16 amino acids. The DNA for the CDR3 is TGTGCCACCAGCAGACACGCGGGGGGCACCTCCTACGAGCAGTACTTC. It yields the protein CATSRHAGGTSYEQYF.

The chain recombines TRBV4-1 with TRBJ2-6; D is unresolved. CDR1 MGHRA and CDR2 YSYEKL come from the germline V gene. V lost 6 bases and J 0 bases, leaving 9 bases between the germline ends. This CDR3 spans 15 amino acids. Here the CDR3 reads CASRDPISGANVLTF. CDR3 in DNA: TGCGCCAGCAGGGACCCAATCTCTGGGGCCAACGTCCTGACTTTC.

This clonotype was detected many times. V gene TRBV12-3 or TRBV12-4 combines with J gene TRBJ2-5; D ambiguous. The CDR3 sequence is 13 residues long. V shed 6 bases and J shed 3 bases, with 11 bases lying between them. The CDR3 sequence is CASRGDAKETQYF. CDR3 nucleotide sequence: TGTGCCAGCAGAGGCGACGCGAAAGAGACCCAGTACTTC.

This clonotype was observed a few times. The gene calls are TRBV7-6 and TRBJ2-1, with unresolved D. V was shortened by 7 bases and J by 10 bases, with 23 bases between the two germline ends. This CDR3 region has 15 residues. CDR1 SGHVS and CDR2 FNYEAQ come from the germline V gene. The CDR3 reads CASTPSSGHQVEQFF. The CDR3 DNA sequence: TGTGCCAGCACCCCTTCTTCAGGCCATCAGGTGGAGCAGTTCTTC.

The J gene is TRBJ2-3, the V gene TRBV5-6, with 7 nucleotides matching TRBD2. This CDR3 has 15 amino acids. Per the germline V gene, CDR1 is SGHDT and CDR2 is YYEEEE. After removal of 2 bases from V and 2 bases from J, the junction contained 5 bases not matched to a gene. Here the CDR3 reads CASSFGGRATDTQYF. DNA for the CDR3: TGTGCCAGCAGCTTCGGTGGGAGGGCCACAGATACGCAGTATTTT.